The rows below give T cell receptor beta chains drawn from one sample of a study of blood T cells in healthy people across ages. MiXCR, run by TCRdb on the 5' RACE reads, gives a single entry per CDR3 protein. This sample has 760,000 or so distinct CDR3 sequences, with approximately 25% found just once. This same sample was also part of a study on T cells of mothers and their children.

The source material was blood. These receptors were taken from a boy between 10 and 17 years old in good health. Both conserved end residues are part of each CDR3. Fields, in order: D gene, J gene, clone size, V gene, CDR3 DNA, CDR3 protein. The D gene is left open where the match is weak. A row's size may be missing; if present it is once, few, many or a size class.

d_call: TRBD2; j_call: TRBJ2-3; clone_size: NA; v_call: TRBV6-6; cdr3_nt: TGTGCCAGCAGTTATTTGGCGGGAGAAGCAGATACGCAGTATTTT; cdr3_aa: CASSYLAGEADTQYF
d_call: TRBD1; j_call: TRBJ2-7; clone_size: NA; v_call: TRBV20-1; cdr3_nt: TGCAGTGTACGGCCCTTAGGGGGCGATTTCGACGAGCAGTACTTC; cdr3_aa: CSVRPLGGDFDEQYF
d_call: NA; j_call: TRBJ1-1; clone_size: NA; v_call: TRBV4-2; cdr3_nt: TGTGCCAGCAGCGCTTTCCGGGACACTGAAGCTTTCTTT; cdr3_aa: CASSAFRDTEAFF
d_call: NA; j_call: TRBJ2-3; clone_size: NA; v_call: TRBV4-2; cdr3_nt: TGTGCCAGCAGCCAAGATGGGCAGGGTAGCACAGATACGCAGTATTTT; cdr3_aa: CASSQDGQGSTDTQYF
d_call: TRBD1; j_call: TRBJ1-5; clone_size: few; v_call: TRBV12-3/TRBV12-4; cdr3_nt: TGTGCCAGCAGTAGGACAGGGGCAGTGGGTCAGCCCCAGCATTTT; cdr3_aa: CASSRTGAVGQPQHF
d_call: NA; j_call: TRBJ2-1; clone_size: many; v_call: TRBV2; cdr3_nt: TGTGCCAGCAGTCCCTATTTGTCTGAGCAGTTCTTC; cdr3_aa: CASSPYLSEQFF
d_call: TRBD1; j_call: TRBJ1-2; clone_size: NA; v_call: TRBV7-2; cdr3_nt: TGTGCCAGCAGCGCTACAATAAGACAGGGGGCGCTAATATACTACGGCTACCCCTTC; cdr3_aa: CASSATIRQGALIYYGYPF
d_call: TRBD1; j_call: TRBJ2-1; clone_size: few; v_call: TRBV4-3; cdr3_nt: TGCGCCAGCAGCCAAGATCGGACAGGGGTTGAGCAGTTCTTC; cdr3_aa: CASSQDRTGVEQFF
d_call: NA; j_call: TRBJ1-5; clone_size: NA; v_call: TRBV9; cdr3_nt: TGTGCCAGCAGCGGAGGGGCCACCAATCAGCCCCAGCATTTT; cdr3_aa: CASSGGATNQPQHF
d_call: TRBD1; j_call: TRBJ1-5; clone_size: NA; v_call: TRBV6-2/TRBV6-3; cdr3_nt: TGTGCCAGCCACGGGACAGGGGATCAGCCCCAGCATTTT; cdr3_aa: CASHGTGDQPQHF
d_call: TRBD1; j_call: TRBJ2-7; clone_size: few; v_call: TRBV4-3; cdr3_nt: TGCGCCAGCAGCCAAGATGCAGGGGGTAGGTACTACGAGCAGTACTTC; cdr3_aa: CASSQDAGGRYYEQYF
d_call: TRBD1; j_call: TRBJ2-5; clone_size: NA; v_call: TRBV6-2/TRBV6-3; cdr3_nt: TGTGCCAGCAGTCGGACAGGGGGCCTCCAAGAGACCCAGTACTTC; cdr3_aa: CASSRTGGLQETQYF
d_call: NA; j_call: TRBJ2-3; clone_size: few; v_call: TRBV25-1; cdr3_nt: TGTGCCAGCAGTGATAAGTTCAGGCCCGCCGCGGATACGCAGTATTTT; cdr3_aa: CASSDKFRPAADTQYF
d_call: NA; j_call: TRBJ1-1; clone_size: NA; v_call: TRBV7-9; cdr3_nt: TGTGCCACCCGGGACACATTGTCTTGGACTGAAGCTTTCTTT; cdr3_aa: CATRDTLSWTEAFF
d_call: NA; j_call: TRBJ2-1; clone_size: few; v_call: TRBV3-1; cdr3_nt: TGTGCCAGCAGCCAACTTGGCGGGTCATACAATGAGCAGTTCTTC; cdr3_aa: CASSQLGGSYNEQFF
d_call: NA; j_call: TRBJ2-5; clone_size: few; v_call: TRBV12-3/TRBV12-4; cdr3_nt: TGTGCCAGCACGGGACCACTTGGGACCCAGTACTTC; cdr3_aa: CASTGPLGTQYF
d_call: NA; j_call: TRBJ2-3; clone_size: NA; v_call: TRBV6-4; cdr3_nt: TGTGCCAGCAGTGAGGTATGGGGGGATACGCAGTATTTT; cdr3_aa: CASSEVWGDTQYF
d_call: TRBD2; j_call: TRBJ2-1; clone_size: NA; v_call: TRBV29-1; cdr3_nt: TGCAGCGTTGAAGGTTACGCTAGCGGGACTTACAATGAGCAGTTCTTC; cdr3_aa: CSVEGYASGTYNEQFF
d_call: NA; j_call: TRBJ2-5; clone_size: NA; v_call: TRBV5-1; cdr3_nt: TGCGCCAGCAGCCGAGACAGGGAAGGAGGGGAGACCCAGTACTTC; cdr3_aa: CASSRDREGGETQYF
d_call: TRBD1; j_call: TRBJ2-1; clone_size: NA; v_call: TRBV9; cdr3_nt: TGTGCCAGCAGCGCACACAGGGGGCCCTACAATGAGCAGTTCTTC; cdr3_aa: CASSAHRGPYNEQFF
d_call: TRBD2; j_call: TRBJ2-3; clone_size: NA; v_call: TRBV5-1; cdr3_nt: TGCGCCAGCAGCTTGGATTGGGGACTAGGAGGCACAGATACGCAGTATTTT; cdr3_aa: CASSLDWGLGGTDTQYF
d_call: TRBD2; j_call: TRBJ2-7; clone_size: few; v_call: TRBV18; cdr3_nt: TGTGCCAGCTCACCAAAGATAGCGGGGGGTTACGAGCAGTACTTC; cdr3_aa: CASSPKIAGGYEQYF
d_call: NA; j_call: TRBJ2-2; clone_size: few; v_call: TRBV12-3/TRBV12-4; cdr3_nt: TGTGCCAGCAGTTCCGACATCTACACCGGGGAGCTGTTTTTT; cdr3_aa: CASSSDIYTGELFF